This is a list of T cell receptor beta chains from one sample in a study of T-cell reconstitution after alpha-beta-depleted transplantation in children. Using its own MiXCR run on the PCR reads, TCRdb lists one record per CDR3 protein. The sample contains some 390,000 distinct CDR3 sequences, about a fifth of which appear only once. The source material was PBMCs from the stem cell graft donor, sampled from the stem cell graft. The receptor source for this set is a human donor who donated a stem cell graft to a child with acute myeloid leukemia. The conserved cysteine and the conserved F or W are not part of the CDR3 here. Clone size is given for some rows only: seen once, a few or many times, or a class if the clone is expanded.

V gene | clone size | CDR3 protein
TRBV5-1 | . | ASSLAAPYNEQF
TRBV29-1 | many | SVTGTEVAGASYEQY
TRBV12-3/TRBV12-4 | . | ASTKRGVSPLH
TRBV29-1 | many | SAGQGSTGELF
TRBV5-1 | many | ATRLGGEAGNEQF
TRBV5-5 | . | ASSLGQGGDEQF
TRBV21-1 | few | ASSKANRPSGRGCSYEQY
TRBV4-2 | few | ASSQESGAGSTDTQY
TRBV3-1 | . | ASSPSIEITDTQY
TRBV20-1 | . | SAPTGGSETQY
TRBV4-2 | . | ASSQVPTAGKTGEQY
TRBV12-3/TRBV12-4 | few | ASSFSFEEGGEAF
TRBV21-1 | many | ASSKRIAGGEQY
TRBV20-1 | . | SARDLGLAGGPSADTQY
TRBV20-1 | many | SASQGEQPQH
TRBV6-5 | . | ASRPGGSGQPQH
TRBV29-1 | many | SVEGVHQKESTDTQY
TRBV5-4 | . | ASSLENTGSYEQY
TRBV10-3 | . | AISEGGQANQPQH
TRBV7-9 | . | ASSLSAGAFYEQY
TRBV7-2 | many | ASSLAASGRNEQF
TRBV24-1 | once | AAQRGGLNEQF
TRBV5-1 | . | ASSGTMNTEAF
TRBV4-2 | . | ASSQEVDSNQPQH
TRBV4-2 | few | ASKDTGSYNEQF
TRBV29-1 | many | SVETGQGTDEQY
TRBV12-3/TRBV12-4 | . | ASSFSGTNTGELF